Following are 11 T cell receptor beta chains from one sample sequenced in a study of T cells in Graves' hyperthyroidism and ophthalmopathy. The source material, RNA transcripts, was used to amplify TCR beta CDR3 regions. An initial round of RT-PCR targeting the TCR CDR3 relied on the HTBI primer set. Each CDR3 protein gets one entry after TCRdb re-called the multiplex PCR reads with MiXCR. Of roughly 740,000 distinct CDR3 sequences listed, 16% are singletons. Sequences were obtained from blood. Every receptor here comes from a man younger than 30 with Graves' hyperthyroidism.

At least ten counts were recorded for this clonotype. The chain combines TRBV15 with TRBJ2-1, with 9 bases aligning to TRBD1. J was trimmed by 0 bases and V by 3 bases; bases with no gene match: 6. The V gene's germline CDR1 is LNHNV and CDR2 YYDKDF (reference sequence). The CDR3 is made up of 17 amino acids. CDR3 region: CATSSHRGLRSYNEQFF. DNA for the CDR3: TGTGCCACCAGCAGCCACAGGGGGCTCCGCTCCTACAATGAGCAGTTCTTC.

This clonotype showed up just a few times. The chain couples TRBV4-1 to TRBJ1-2; 12 bases are a match to TRBD1. Trimming cost V 1 base and J 3 bases; bases outside gene matches: 9. CDR1 and CDR2 from the germline V gene are MGHRA and YSYEKL. The CDR3 contains 18 residues. CDR3 loop: CASSQVGPGQGADYGYTF. CDR3 bases: TGCGCCAGCAGCCAAGTGGGACCGGGACAGGGGGCTGACTATGGCTACACCTTC.

This chain uses TRBV28 with TRBJ2-1; the D gene is possibly TRBD1 (7 bases). This CDR3 region has 14 residues. CDR1 is MDHEN, CDR2 SYDVKM, per germline. Trimming cost V 7 bases and J 4 bases, with 14 bases left between them. The DNA for the CDR3 is TGTGCCAGCACAACCAGGGGGGAGTACAATGAGCAGTTCTTC. It encodes CASTTRGEYNEQFF.

Ten or more counts support this clonotype. The chain links TRBV12-3 or TRBV12-4 to TRBJ2-7; D call uncertain. The CDR3 covers 14 residues. With 3 bases removed from V and 6 bases from J, the gap between germline ends came to 15 bases. The CDR3 region has the DNA TGTGCCAGCAGTTTTAGCAGGTATTGGCTCGAGCAGTACTTC. It codes for CASSFSRYWLEQYF.

The V call is TRBV18, the J call TRBJ2-2; the match to TRBD1 covers 9 bases. After removal of 1 base from V and 5 bases from J, the junction contained 5 bases not matched to a gene. The CDR3 consists of 16 residues. From germline, CDR1 is KGHSH and CDR2 LQKENI. For the CDR3, the DNA is TGTGCCAGCTCACCACAGGGACAGGGTGTGACCGGGGAGCTGTTTTTT. It yields the protein CASSPQGQGVTGELFF.

The genes are TRBV7-8 and TRBJ1-5; unclear D gene. The V and J ends lost 4 bases and 2 bases respectively, with 9 bases between them. CDR1 and CDR2 (germline): SGHVS, FQNEAQ. The CDR3 totals 14 residues. The CDR3 loop reads CASSSGPRNQPQHF. CDR3 nucleotide sequence: TGTGCCAGCAGCTCAGGACCGCGCAATCAGCCCCAGCATTTT.

This clonotype was counted ten times or more. The rearrangement uses TRBV28 and TRBJ2-7, with TRBD2 as a possible D gene (5 bases). The CDR3 extends over 14 amino acids. The germline gives CDR1 MDHEN, CDR2 SYDVKM. Trimming removed 3 bases from V and 2 bases from J, with 11 bases in between. The CDR3 sequence is CASSLTGMPYEQYF. CDR3 nucleotides: TGTGCCAGCAGTTTGACCGGGATGCCCTACGAGCAGTACTTC.

This clonotype was seen ten or more times. This rearrangement joins TRBV18 to TRBJ1-2; D gene unclear. Germline loops: CDR1 KGHSH, CDR2 LQKENI. The CDR3 spans 14 residues. Trimming took off 2 bases at V and 2 bases at J, with 9 bases between the two ends. The CDR3: CASSPSSDNYGYTF. The CDR3 DNA sequence: TGTGCCAGCTCACCATCGTCGGACAACTATGGCTACACCTTC.

This clonotype has a count of ten or more. The rearrangement joins TRBV28 to TRBJ1-2; the D gene is possibly TRBD1 (5 bases). The CDR3 length is 12 residues. Germline V gives CDR1 MDHEN, CDR2 SYDVKM. V dropped 5 bases and J dropped 4 bases, with 8 bases sitting between them. The CDR3 sequence: CASSHTGYGYTF. DNA of the CDR3: TGTGCCAGCAGTCATACAGGCTATGGCTACACCTTC.

This clonotype has only a few counts. This chain links TRBV29-1 with TRBJ2-3; tentatively, D is TRBD1 (6 bases). V dropped 1 base and J dropped 0 bases, with 11 bases sitting between them. The germline V gene has CDR1 SQVTM and CDR2 ANQGSEA. The CDR3 length is 15 residues. CDR3 DNA sequence: TGCAGCGTTGAAGGGGGCAGGGGAAGCACAGATACGCAGTATTTT. Its protein is CSVEGGRGSTDTQYF.

This clonotype appeared a few times. V gene TRBV25-1 combines with J gene TRBJ1-4; 10 bases line up with TRBD1. Germline trimming cut 4 bases from V and 8 bases from J; bases unmatched to any gene: 10. Germline V gives CDR1 MGHDK, CDR2 SYGVNS. This CDR3 has 16 amino acids. CDR3 residues: CASSGAPGTGVEKLFF. The DNA of the CDR3 is TGTGCCAGCAGTGGGGCCCCCGGGACAGGGGTAGAAAAACTGTTTTTT.